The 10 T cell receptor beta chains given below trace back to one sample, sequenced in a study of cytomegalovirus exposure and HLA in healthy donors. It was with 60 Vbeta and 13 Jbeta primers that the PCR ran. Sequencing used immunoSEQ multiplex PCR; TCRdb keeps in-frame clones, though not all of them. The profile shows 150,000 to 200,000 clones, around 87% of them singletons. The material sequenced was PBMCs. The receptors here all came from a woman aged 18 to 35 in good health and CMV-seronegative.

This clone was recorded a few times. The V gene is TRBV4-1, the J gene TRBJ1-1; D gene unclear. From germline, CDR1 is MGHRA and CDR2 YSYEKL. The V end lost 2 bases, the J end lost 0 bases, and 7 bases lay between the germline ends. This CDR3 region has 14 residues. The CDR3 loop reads CASSQTRLNTEAFF. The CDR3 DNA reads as TGCGCCAGCAGCCAAACGAGGCTGAACACTGAAGCTTTCTTT.

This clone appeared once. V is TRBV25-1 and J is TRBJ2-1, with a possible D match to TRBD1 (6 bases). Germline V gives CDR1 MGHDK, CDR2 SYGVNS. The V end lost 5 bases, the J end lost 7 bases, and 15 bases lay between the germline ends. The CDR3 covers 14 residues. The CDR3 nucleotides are TGTGCCAGCAGTTCCTACAGGGACGGGAATGAGCAGTTCTTC. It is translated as CASSSYRDGNEQFF.

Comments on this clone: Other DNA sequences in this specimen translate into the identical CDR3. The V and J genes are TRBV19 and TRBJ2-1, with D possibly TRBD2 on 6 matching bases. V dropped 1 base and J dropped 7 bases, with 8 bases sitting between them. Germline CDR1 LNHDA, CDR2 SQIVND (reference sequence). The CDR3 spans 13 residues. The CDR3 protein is CASSIVAGNEQFF. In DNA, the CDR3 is TGTGCCAGTAGTATAGTTGCGGGGAATGAGCAGTTCTTC. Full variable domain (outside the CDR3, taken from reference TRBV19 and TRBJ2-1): DGGITQSPKYLFRKEGQNVTLSCEQNLNHDAMYWYRQDPGQGLRLIYYSQIVNDFQKGDIAEGYSVSREKKESFPLTVTSAQKNPTAFYLCASSIVAGNEQFFGPGTRLTVL.

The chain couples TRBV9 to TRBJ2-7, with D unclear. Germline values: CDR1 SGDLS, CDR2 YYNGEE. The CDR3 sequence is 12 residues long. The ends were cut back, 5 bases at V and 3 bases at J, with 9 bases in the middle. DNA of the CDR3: TGTGCCAGCAGTCCTGGCCGCTACGAGCAGTACTTC. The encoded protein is CASSPGRYEQYF.

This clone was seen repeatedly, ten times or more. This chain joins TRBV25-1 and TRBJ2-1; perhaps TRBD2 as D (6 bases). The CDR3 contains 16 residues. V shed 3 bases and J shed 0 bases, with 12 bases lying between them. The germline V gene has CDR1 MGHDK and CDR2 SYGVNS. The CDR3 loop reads CASSDLAESSYNEQFF. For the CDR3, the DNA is TGTGCCAGCAGTGATTTAGCGGAGAGCTCCTACAATGAGCAGTTCTTC.

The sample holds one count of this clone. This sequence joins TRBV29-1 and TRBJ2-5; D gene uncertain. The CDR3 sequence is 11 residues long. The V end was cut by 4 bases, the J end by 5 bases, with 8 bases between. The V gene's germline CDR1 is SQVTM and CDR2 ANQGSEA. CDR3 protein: CSVVPVETQYF. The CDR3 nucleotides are TGCAGCGTTGTCCCGGTGGAGACCCAGTACTTC.

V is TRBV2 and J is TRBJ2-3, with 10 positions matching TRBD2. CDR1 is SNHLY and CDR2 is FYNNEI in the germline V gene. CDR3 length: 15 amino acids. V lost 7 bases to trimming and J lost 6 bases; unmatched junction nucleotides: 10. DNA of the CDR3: TGTGCCAGCAACAGAGCGGGAGGGGGCCGGGATACGCAGTATTTT. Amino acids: CASNRAGGGRDTQYF. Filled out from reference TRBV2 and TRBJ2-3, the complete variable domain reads EPEVTQTPSHQVTQMGQEVILRCVPISNHLYFYWYRQILGQKVEFLVSFYNNEISEKSEIFDDQFSVERPDGSNFTLKIRSTKLEDSAMYFCASNRAGGGRDTQYFGPGTRLTVL.

For the CDR3, the DNA is TGTGCCTGGAGCCGAGGGGAGGGCAATGAGCAGTTCTTC. Translated, it gives CAWSRGEGNEQFF. The chain is built from TRBV30 and TRBJ2-1; TRBD2 aligns across 7 bases. V lost 3 bases and J lost 6; bases outside the gene matches: 5. This CDR3 comprises 13 residues. Germline V CDR1 and CDR2: GTSNPN, SVGIG (reference sequence).

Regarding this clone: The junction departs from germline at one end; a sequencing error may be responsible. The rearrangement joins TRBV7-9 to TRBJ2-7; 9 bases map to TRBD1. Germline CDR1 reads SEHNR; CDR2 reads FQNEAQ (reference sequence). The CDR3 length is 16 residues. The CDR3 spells CSSSLDVGDRVYEQYF. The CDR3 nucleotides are TGTTCCAGCAGCTTAGATGTGGGGGACAGGGTCTACGAGCAGTACTTC. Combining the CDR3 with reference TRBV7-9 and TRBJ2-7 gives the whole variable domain DTGVSQNPRHKITKRGQNVTFRCDPISEHNRLYWYRQTLGQGPEFLTYFQNEAQLEKSRLLSDRFSAERPKGSFSTLEIQRTEQGDSAMYLCSSSLDVGDRVYEQYFGPGTRLTVT.

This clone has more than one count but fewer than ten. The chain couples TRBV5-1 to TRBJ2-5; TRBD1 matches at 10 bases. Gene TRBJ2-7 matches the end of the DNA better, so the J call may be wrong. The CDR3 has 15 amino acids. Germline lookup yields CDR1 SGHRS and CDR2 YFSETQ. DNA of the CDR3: TGCGCCAGCAGCTTGGGACAGGGGGCTTCCTACGAGCAGTACTTC. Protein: CASSLGQGASYEQYF.